The 20 T cell receptor beta chains below all came from one sample that was sequenced in a study of shared clonotypes between healthy human individuals. Only in-frame clones appear in the TCRdb table, and some are missing; sequencing was by immunoSEQ multiplex PCR. The sample yields under 1,900,000 clones, less than 99% seen once. Sequences were obtained from naive CD4+ T cells sorted from blood. Subset reported: CD45RA+ positively selected. Receptors originate from a man aged 25-45 years in good health.

The chain carries TRBV14 and TRBJ2-7; TRBD1 might be the D (6 bases). CDR3 length: 16 amino acids. Per germline, CDR1 SGHDN and CDR2 FVKESK. The V end was cut by 2 bases, the J end by 3 bases, with 17 bases between. The CDR3 protein is CASSQWPGAMDYEQYF. The CDR3 coding sequence is TGTGCCAGCAGCCAATGGCCAGGGGCAATGGACTACGAGCAGTACTTC.

V and J are TRBV9 and TRBJ1-1; tentative D call: TRBD1 (5 bases). Germline loops: CDR1 SGDLS, CDR2 YYNGEE. The CDR3 loop spans 13 amino acids. Trimming pared 0 bases from V and 6 bases from J, leaving 9 bases between. Written as DNA, the CDR3 is TGTGCCAGCAGCGTAGAAATGGGGGCTGAAGCTTTCTTT. Amino acid sequence: CASSVEMGAEAFF.

The chain links TRBV5-1 to TRBJ2-2; D gene uncertain. V lost 0 bases and J lost 7, with 16 bases in between. Germline loops: CDR1 SGHRS, CDR2 YFSETQ. This CDR3 region has 16 residues. The CDR3: CASSLVAGTTSGELFF. The CDR3 DNA reads as TGCGCCAGCAGCTTGGTGGCAGGTACCACGAGCGGGGAGCTGTTTTTT.

The V and J genes are TRBV4-3 and TRBJ1-2; no reliable D call. The CDR3 has 13 residues. V was shortened by 0 bases and J by 5 bases, with 7 bases between the two germline ends. Germline lookup yields CDR1 LGHNA and CDR2 YSLEER. CDR3 sequence: CASSQEGGYGYTF. The DNA for the CDR3 is TGCGCCAGCAGCCAAGAAGGCGGATATGGCTACACCTTC.

The chain has TRBV2 and TRBJ2-7; D remains unclear. The germline CDR1 and CDR2 sequences are SNHLY and FYNNEI. Deletions cut 1 base from V and 6 bases from J, with 13 bases between. CDR3 size: 14 residues. DNA of the CDR3: TGTGCCAGCAGTGAAGAGCTAGGTTATCGCGAGCAGTACTTC. The encoded protein is CASSEELGYREQYF.

CDR3 nucleotide sequence: TGTGCCAGCAGTGACTTGCTCGAGCAGTACTTC. It translates to CASSDLLEQYF. The gene calls are TRBV25-1 and TRBJ2-7; D unresolved. The V and J ends lost 3 bases and 6 bases respectively, with 6 bases between them. The CDR3 covers 11 residues. Per germline, CDR1 MGHDK and CDR2 SYGVNS.

The CDR3 is CASSQGVLAGPSEQYF. The CDR3 DNA sequence: TGTGCCAGCAGCCAAGGAGTATTAGCGGGACCTTCTGAGCAGTACTTC. J is TRBJ2-7 and V is TRBV14, with 8 nucleotides matching TRBD2. Germline V gene sequence: CDR1 SGHDN, CDR2 FVKESK. V dropped 1 base and J dropped 7; count of bases not matched to a gene: 12. This CDR3 is built from 16 residues.

This clone occurred once. The chain links TRBV29-1 to TRBJ2-1; TRBD1 agrees at 11 bases. CDR3 length: 16 residues. Looked up from germline, CDR1 is SQVTM and CDR2 is ANQGSEA. The V segment lost 4 bases and the J segment 2 bases; nucleotides outside the gene matches: 7. In DNA, the CDR3 is TGCAGCGTTGGAGACGGGACAGGGGGGACCTACAATGAGCAGTTCTTC. Translating it yields CSVGDGTGGTYNEQFF.

Here the CDR3 DNA reads TGTGCCAGCAGGTTTGAAGCGGGAGGGCCCAACGAGCAGTACTTC. Translated: CASRFEAGGPNEQYF. The chain uses TRBV5-4 and TRBJ2-7, with 10 bases fitting TRBD2. The CDR3 loop spans 15 amino acids. The junction had 10 bases not matched to a gene; V was cut back by 5 bases and J by 5 bases. From germline, CDR1 is SGHNT and CDR2 YYREEE (reference sequence).

This chain uses TRBV6-1 with TRBJ1-5; the D is unclear. This CDR3 region has 14 residues. Germline assignment: CDR1 MNHNS and CDR2 SASEGT. Trimming pared 4 bases from V and 1 base from J, leaving 8 bases between. The CDR3 sequence: CASSAQSSNQPQHF. The CDR3 DNA reads as TGTGCCAGCAGTGCACAGTCGAGCAATCAGCCCCAGCATTTT.

The chain links TRBV4-3 to TRBJ1-2, with D unclear. Between the trimmed V and J ends, which lost 0 bases and 2 bases, there was a span of 7 bases. Germline V gives CDR1 LGHNA, CDR2 YSLEER. The CDR3 is made up of 14 amino acids. The CDR3 region has the DNA TGCGCCAGCAGCCAAGATTCCAGAAACTATGGCTACACCTTC. Its translation: CASSQDSRNYGYTF.

This clone was observed a single time. Other nucleotide sequences from this sample produce the same CDR3. The gene calls are TRBV2 and TRBJ1-1; the D is unclear. The germline V gene encodes CDR1 SNHLY and CDR2 FYNNEI. There are 13 residues in the CDR3. Trimming pared 6 bases from V and 2 bases from J, leaving 10 bases between. Written as DNA, the CDR3 is TGTGCCAGCAGCGGCGGAGCTAACACTGAAGCTTTCTTT. Translating it yields CASSGGANTEAFF. Looking up the rest from reference TRBV2 and TRBJ1-1 gives the full variable domain: EPEVTQTPSHQVTQMGQEVILRCVPISNHLYFYWYRQILGQKVEFLVSFYNNEISEKSEIFDDQFSVERPDGSNFTLKIRSTKLEDSAMYFCASSGGANTEAFFGQGTRLTVV.

The V call is TRBV9, the J call TRBJ2-7; weak D call: TRBD1 (6 bases). The germline gives CDR1 SGDLS, CDR2 YYNGEE. Between the trimmed V and J ends, which lost 2 bases and 3 bases, there was a span of 12 bases. The CDR3 has 14 residues. In nucleotides, the CDR3 is TGTGCCAGCAGCGTGGGGGCCGTGGGCTACGAGCAGTACTTC. Translation: CASSVGAVGYEQYF.

The chain recombines TRBV29-1 with TRBJ2-7; 12 bases map to TRBD2. This CDR3 is 13 amino acids long. CDR1 is SQVTM, CDR2 ANQGSEA, per germline. Trimming at V came to 6 bases and at J to 4 bases, leaving 4 bases not matched to a gene. CDR3 protein: CSVQTSGSYEQYF. CDR3 bases: TGCAGCGTCCAGACTAGCGGGAGTTACGAGCAGTACTTC.

Regarding this clone: Other DNA sequences of this sample code for an identical CDR3. The chain couples TRBV9 to TRBJ2-2; 13 positions match TRBD2. After removal of 2 bases from V and 4 bases from J, the junction contained 2 bases not matched to a gene. The CDR3 is 16 residues long. Germline V gene sequence: CDR1 SGDLS, CDR2 YYNGEE. The CDR3 region has the DNA TGTGCCAGCAGCGTTGGACTAGCGGGAGTCACCGGGGAGCTGTTTTTT. It yields the protein CASSVGLAGVTGELFF.

The chain combines TRBV29-1 with TRBJ1-1, with TRBD1 matching over 7 bases. J gave up 5 bases and V 4 bases, and 13 bases lay outside the gene matches. The germline CDR1 and CDR2 sequences are SQVTM and ANQGSEA. The CDR3 runs 15 residues. CDR3 residues: CSVAHTSGGRTEAFF. The CDR3, as DNA: TGCAGCGTTGCCCACACATCAGGGGGTAGGACTGAAGCTTTCTTT.

A note on this clone: This sample includes further DNA sequences coding for the same CDR3. The J gene is TRBJ2-7, the V gene TRBV30; D unresolved. The V end was cut by 1 base, the J end by 1 base, with 5 bases between. The CDR3 is 12 amino acids. The germline V gene has CDR1 GTSNPN and CDR2 SVGIG (reference sequence). The CDR3 bases are TGTGCCTGGAGTGGAGGATCCTACGAGCAGTACTTC. Amino acid sequence: CAWSGGSYEQYF.

DNA of the CDR3: TGTGCCAGCAGCAGACCCGGACGACAGGGGGATGGCTACACCTTC. It translates to CASSRPGRQGDGYTF. The V and J genes are TRBV7-2 and TRBJ1-2; 9 bases match TRBD1. With 5 bases clipped from V and 6 bases from J, the junction kept 10 bases outside the gene matches. This CDR3 has 15 amino acids. CDR1 and CDR2 from the germline V gene are SGHTA and FQGNSA.

The gene calls are TRBV5-4 and TRBJ2-2; no reliable D call. The CDR3 is 14 amino acids. Germline CDR1 is SGHNT and CDR2 is YYREEE (reference sequence). The V end was cut by 7 bases, the J end by 2 bases, with 12 bases between. CDR3 nucleotide sequence: TGTGCCAGCTCGGGCCGGGTTAACACCGGGGAGCTGTTTTTT. Translation: CASSGRVNTGELFF.

The chain has TRBV6-5 and TRBJ2-1; D possibly matches TRBD1 or TRBD2 (6 bases each). This CDR3 spans 12 amino acids. V gave up 7 bases and J gave up 10 bases, with 14 bases separating them. Looked up from germline, CDR1 is MNHEY and CDR2 is SVGAGI. The CDR3 reads CASNQEGGEQFF. The DNA for the CDR3 is TGTGCCAGCAATCAAGAAGGGGGGGAGCAGTTCTTC.